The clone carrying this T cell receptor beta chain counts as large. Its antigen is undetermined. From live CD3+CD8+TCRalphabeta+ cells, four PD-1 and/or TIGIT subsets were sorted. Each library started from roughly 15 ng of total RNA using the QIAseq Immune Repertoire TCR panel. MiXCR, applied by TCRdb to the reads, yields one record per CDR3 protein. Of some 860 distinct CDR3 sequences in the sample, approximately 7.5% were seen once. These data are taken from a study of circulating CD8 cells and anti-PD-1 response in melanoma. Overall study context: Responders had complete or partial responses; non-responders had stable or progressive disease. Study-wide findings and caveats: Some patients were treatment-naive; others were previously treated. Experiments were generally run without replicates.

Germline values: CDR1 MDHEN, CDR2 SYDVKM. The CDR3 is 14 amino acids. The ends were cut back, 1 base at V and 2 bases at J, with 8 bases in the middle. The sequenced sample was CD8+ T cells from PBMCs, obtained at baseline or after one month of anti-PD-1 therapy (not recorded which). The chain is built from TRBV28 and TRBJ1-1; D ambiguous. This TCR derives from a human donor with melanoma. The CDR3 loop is CASSLSYSNTEAFF. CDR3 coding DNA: TGTGCCAGCAGTTTATCCTACAGCAACACTGAAGCTTTCTTT.